These 25 T cell receptor beta chains originate from one sample sequenced in a study of blood T cell repertoires in acute mononucleosis (dated by TCRdb to between 2020 and 2021). To prepare the library, the immunoSEQ multiplex PCR assay was applied. TCRdb retrieved this table from immuneACCESS and kept in-frame rearrangements only. Not all clones are present; in checked studies, unresolved V genes account for under half, and no reason is known for the remainder. This sample comprises around 1,800 clones, 20% to 25% of them detected only once. The ten largest clones take up 25% to 30% of the sample. The time point label here, explained by the study, means: convalescence about 6 months (5-8 months) after acute presentation (visit 7). This material consisted of EBV YVL epitope tetramer+ CD8+ T cells sorted from PBMCs, taken during convalescence from infectious mononucleosis. This specimen's cell subset or site label, per the study, means: CD8 T cells binding a tetramer with EBV BRLF1 109-117 peptide (YVL-BR). These receptor sequences come from a woman between 18 and 29 years old with infectious mononucleosis caused by EBV.

This clone was seen a few times. A far larger clone is only one base removed, so a read error is likely. The chain has TRBV27 and TRBJ1-1; 8 bases fit TRBD1. The CDR3 has 13 amino acids. Germline V gene data show CDR1 as MNHEY and CDR2 as SMNVEV (reference sequence). The CDR3 region is CASSSAGGTEALF. CDR3 coding DNA: TGTGCCAGCAGTTCCGCAGGGGGCACTGAAGCTTTGTTT.

This chain joins TRBV25-1 and TRBJ2-5; D is possibly TRBD2 (6 bases). Germline V gene sequence: CDR1 MGHDK, CDR2 SYGVNS. V was shortened by 5 bases and J by 4 bases, with 23 bases between the two germline ends. The CDR3 length is 17 residues. CDR3 bases: TGTGCCAGCAGTAGTACTTACCCCGGGAGTGTTGGAGAGACCCAGTACTTC. It is translated as CASSSTYPGSVGETQYF. The whole variable domain, remainder taken from reference TRBV25-1 and TRBJ2-5, is EADIYQTPRYLVIGTGKKITLECSQTMGHDKMYWYQQDPGMELHLIHYSYGVNSTEKGDLSSESTVSRIRTEHFPLTLESARPSHTSQYLCASSSTYPGSVGETQYFGPGTRLLVL.

This clone was seen repeatedly, ten times or more. One end of the junction does not line up with germline, which may come from a read error. The CDR3, as DNA: TGTGCCATCAGTGAGACGGGAGTCCTCCACGAGCAGTACTTC. The encoded protein is CAISETGVLHEQYF. The V and J genes are TRBV6-6 and TRBJ2-7; a possible D gene is TRBD2 (6 bases). Germline loops: CDR1 MNHNY, CDR2 SVGAGI (reference sequence). There are 14 residues in the CDR3.

This clone was recorded at least ten times. The CDR3: CASPLAGGPITSYNEQFF. The CDR3 DNA is TGTGCCAGCCCACTAGCGGGGGGCCCCATCACATCCTACAATGAGCAGTTCTTC. The chain employs TRBV28 and TRBJ2-1; 12 nucleotides agree with TRBD2. CDR1 MDHEN and CDR2 SYDVKM come from the germline V gene. The J segment lost 1 base and the V segment lost 8 bases, leaving 12 bases of the junction unmatched. The CDR3 covers 18 residues.

There are many counts of this clone. A read error likely explains this, since a far larger clone differs by one base. The V gene is TRBV5-5, the J gene TRBJ2-1, with 8 nucleotides matching TRBD2. Per germline, CDR1 SGHKS and CDR2 YYEKEE (reference sequence). The CDR3 spans 13 residues. V was clipped by 2 bases and J by 7 bases; unmatched bases: 2. The CDR3 sequence: CASSFPSGNEQFF. The CDR3, as DNA: TGTGCCAGCAGCTTCCCTAGCGGGAATGAGCAGTTCTTC. Looking up the rest from reference TRBV5-5 and TRBJ2-1 gives the full variable domain: DAGVTQSPTHLIKTRGQQVTLRCSPISGHKSVSWYQQVLGQGPQFIFQYYEKEERGRGNFPDRFSARQFPNYSSELNVNALLLGDSALYLCASSFPSGNEQFFGPGTRLTVL.

Regarding this clone: A far bigger clonotype differs at one base, so this is likely a read error. The rearrangement uses TRBV27 and TRBJ2-7; D may match TRBD1 or TRBD2 (7 bases each). The V gene lost 6 bases and the J gene lost 2 bases, with 20 bases spanning the gap. Germline CDR1 is MNHEY and CDR2 is SMNVEV (reference sequence). The CDR3 is 16 amino acids. CDR3 sequence (DNA): TGTGCCAGCAGCTCTGGGGGAGGGGGCGGGACCTACGAGCAGTACTTC. Translation: CASSSGGGGGTYEQYF.

Concerning this clone itself: Only one base separates this from a far larger clonotype, so it likely reflects a read error. This chain links TRBV5-5 with TRBJ2-7, with D possibly matching TRBD1 (7 bases). Germline V lookup: CDR1 SGHKS, CDR2 YYEKEE (reference sequence). The CDR3 consists of 15 residues. V lost 4 bases to trimming and J lost 1 base, with 15 bases between them. CDR3 loop: CASSDRDSRSYEQYF. In DNA form, the CDR3 reads TGTGCCAGCAGCGACAGGGACTCTCGGTCCTACGAGCAGTACTTC.

This sequence joins TRBV29-1 and TRBJ2-7; weak D call: TRBD1 (5 bases). Germline loops: CDR1 SQVTM, CDR2 ANQGSEA. The CDR3 is 12 residues long. V lost 1 base and J lost 6, with 10 bases in between. The CDR3 protein is CSVEGKGREQYF. The DNA of the CDR3 is TGCAGCGTTGAAGGGAAGGGGCGCGAGCAGTACTTC.

This sequence joins TRBV29-1 and TRBJ2-6; the D gene is possibly TRBD2 (6 bases). V was clipped by 8 bases and J by 1 base, with 18 bases between them. The CDR3 totals 16 residues. Germline values: CDR1 SQVTM, CDR2 ANQGSEA. CDR3: CSFGVWGESGANVLTF. CDR3 nucleotide sequence: TGCAGCTTTGGAGTATGGGGGGAATCTGGGGCCAACGTCCTGACTTTC.

This clone came up many times. The V gene is TRBV2, the J gene TRBJ1-2; no clear D. This CDR3 has 14 amino acids. The V end lost 2 bases, the J end lost 3 bases, and 10 bases lay between the germline ends. In germline, CDR1 is SNHLY, CDR2 FYNNEI. The CDR3 DNA sequence: TGTGCCAGCAGTGAATTCTTGGATTACTATGGCTACACCTTC. This gives the protein CASSEFLDYYGYTF.

Details on this clone: A far bigger clonotype differs at one base, so this is likely a read error. V gene TRBV6-1 combines with J gene TRBJ2-1; 10 bases are shared with TRBD1. This CDR3 has 14 amino acids. The germline V gene has CDR1 MNHNS and CDR2 SASEGT. The V and J ends lost 6 bases and 10 bases, in that order; junction bases with no gene match: 9. The CDR3 spells CASSFGQGVYEQFF. Here the CDR3 DNA reads TGTGCCAGCAGCTTTGGACAGGGGGTCTACGAGCAGTTCTTC.

Regarding this clone: A far larger clone is one nucleotide away, so this likely arose from a read error. The chain joins TRBV17 to TRBJ2-1; the table names TRBD1, a call not compared with the DNA. TRBV17 is an ORF, with its function uncertain. This CDR3 is built from 15 residues. CDR3 residues: CASSPDPTGVNEQFF. The CDR3, as DNA: TGTGCCAGCAGCCCCGACCCGACAGGGGTCAATGAGCAGTTCTTC.

Concerning this clone: Given a much more abundant clone one base away, this may be a read error. The chain is built from TRBV2 and TRBJ2-7, with D possibly matching TRBD2 (6 bases). Germline values: CDR1 SNHLY, CDR2 FYNNEI. CDR3 length equals 14 residues. The CDR3 loop is CAISETGVLHEQYF. The CDR3 coding sequence is TGTGCCATCAGTGAGACGGGAGTCCTCCACGAGCAGTACTTC.

The chain recombines TRBV25-1 with TRBJ2-5; 8 bases align to TRBD2. CDR3 length: 16 amino acids. Germline lookup yields CDR1 MGHDK and CDR2 SYGVNS. Trimming cost V 5 bases and J 0 bases; bases outside gene matches: 8. DNA for the CDR3: TGTGCCAGCAGTTACTCTACTAGCGGTTACCAAGAGACCCAGTACTTC. Encoded protein: CASSYSTSGYQETQYF.

This clone was counted a few times. This likely reflects a read error, since a far larger clone is one base away. For the CDR3, the DNA is TGCGCCAGCAGCCCGGGCGTCACGGGAAACACCATATATTTT. Protein sequence: CASSPGVTGNTIYF. The genes are TRBV23-1 and TRBJ1-3; D is unresolved. TRBV23-1 has ORF status, its function being uncertain. The CDR3 runs to 14 residues. V was clipped by 6 bases and J by 4 bases, with 13 bases between them.

With regard to this clone: A far larger clone lies a single base away; this is likely a read error. The chain uses TRBV4-3 and TRBJ2-5; D might be TRBD2 (6 bases). Between the trimmed V and J ends, which lost 7 bases and 2 bases, there was a span of 17 bases. The CDR3 has 15 amino acids. The V gene's germline CDR1 is LGHNA and CDR2 YSLEER. CDR3: CASMRELAGQETQYF. The CDR3 nucleotides read TGCGCCAGCATGAGGGAGTTGGCGGGGCAAGAGACCCAGTACTTC.

Ten or more counts support this clone. V gene TRBV14 combines with J gene TRBJ2-7; TRBD2 matches at 11 bases. Germline CDR1 reads SGHDN; CDR2 reads FVKESK. J lost 5 bases, V lost 5 bases, and 11 bases had no gene match. The CDR3 covers 16 residues. DNA for the CDR3: TGTGCCAGCAGCACCCATAGCGGGAGGGCCGTCCACGAGCAGTACTTC. This codes for CASSTHSGRAVHEQYF.

There are many counts of this clone. Since a much larger clone is just one base distant, this may be a read error. Other DNA sequences in this sample translate to the same CDR3. The chain carries TRBV28 and TRBJ2-7; the match to TRBD1 covers 8 bases. Per germline, CDR1 MDHEN and CDR2 SYDVKM. The CDR3 is made up of 14 amino acids. CDR3 coding DNA: TGCGCCAGCAGCCAGGACAGGGACTCCTACGAGCAGTACTTC. Translating gives CASSQDRDSYEQYF.

This clone was observed many times. Other DNA sequences of this sample code for an identical CDR3. The chain has TRBV23-1 and TRBJ2-1, with D uncertain. TRBV23-1 is sorted into the ORF group, with uncertain function. The CDR3 is 15 amino acids. The ends were cut back, 6 bases at V and 3 bases at J, with 15 bases in the middle. CDR3 bases: TGCGCCAGCAGCCAAGTACCCCGAGACTACAATGAGCAGTTCTTC. It yields the protein CASSQVPRDYNEQFF.

This clone was observed many times. The CDR3 region has the DNA TGTGCCAGCAATGAACGGTATTTT. It yields the protein CASNERYF. V is TRBV6-6 and J is TRBJ2-3; no clear D gene. This CDR3 has 8 amino acids. Germline V gives CDR1 MNHNY, CDR2 SVGAGI (reference sequence). V was shortened by 7 bases and J by 14 bases, with 7 bases between the two germline ends.

As concerns this clone: This sequence is one base from a far larger clone and is likely a read error. This chain links TRBV29-1 with TRBJ2-1; D is ambiguous. The V gene lost 5 bases and the J gene lost 6 bases, with 11 bases spanning the gap. The CDR3 has 12 residues. CDR1 and CDR2 (germline): SQVTM, ANQGSEA. This CDR3 is CSVNSRINEQFF. The CDR3 bases are TGCAGCGTTAATTCCAGGATCAATGAGCAGTTCTTC.

The rearrangement joins TRBV27 to TRBJ2-7, with D maybe TRBD2 (6 bases). The CDR3 covers 14 residues. The germline CDR1 and CDR2 sequences are MNHEY and SMNVEV (reference sequence). Trimming shortened V by 8 bases and J by 2 bases, and 16 bases separated the two germline ends. The chain's CDR3 is CASWRGYQTYEQYF. CDR3 DNA: TGTGCCAGCTGGAGGGGTTACCAAACCTACGAGCAGTACTTC.

This clone was counted between two and nine times. This likely traces to a read error, being one base from a far larger clone. This chain joins TRBV29-1 and TRBJ2-7; 7 nucleotides agree with TRBD1. Per the germline V gene, CDR1 is SQVTM and CDR2 is ANQGSEA. The CDR3 consists of 15 residues. The CDR3 loop is CSVDLSGQSSYKQYF. For the CDR3, the DNA is TGCAGCGTTGACCTTTCGGGACAGTCCTCCTACAAGCAGTACTTC.

By sample fraction, this clone is large (0.1 to 1%). J is TRBJ2-7 and V is TRBV11-2; the D is unclear. CDR1 is SGHAT, CDR2 FQNNGV, per germline. The CDR3 has 11 residues. V lost 1 base and J lost 11, with 9 bases in between. CDR3 sequence reads: CASSLASKEYF. CDR3 DNA sequence: TGTGCCAGCAGCTTAGCCTCTAAGGAGTACTTC.

To note about this clone: One end of the junction varies from germline; a read error may be responsible. DNA of the CDR3: TGCTGCGTTGACTCTAGTAATGAGCAGTTCTTC. Protein product: CCVDSSNEQFF. The gene calls are TRBV29-1 and TRBJ2-1; no clear D gene. The CDR3 has 11 amino acids. Germline values: CDR1 SQVTM, CDR2 ANQGSEA.